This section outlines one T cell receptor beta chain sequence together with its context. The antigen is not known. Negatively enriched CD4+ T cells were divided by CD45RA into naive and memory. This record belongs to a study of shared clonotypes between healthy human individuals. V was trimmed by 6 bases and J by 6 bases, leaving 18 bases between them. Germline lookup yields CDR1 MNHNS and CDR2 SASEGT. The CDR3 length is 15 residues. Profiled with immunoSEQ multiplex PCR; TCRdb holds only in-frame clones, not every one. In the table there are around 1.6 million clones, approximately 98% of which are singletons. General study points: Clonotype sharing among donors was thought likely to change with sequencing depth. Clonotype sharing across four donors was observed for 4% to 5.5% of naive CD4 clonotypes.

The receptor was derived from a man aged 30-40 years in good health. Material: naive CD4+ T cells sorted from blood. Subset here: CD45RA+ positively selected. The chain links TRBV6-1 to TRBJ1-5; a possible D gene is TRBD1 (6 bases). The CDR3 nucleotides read TGTGCCAGCAGAATCAGAACAGGGTCGGTTCAGCCCCAGCATTTT. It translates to CASRIRTGSVQPQHF.